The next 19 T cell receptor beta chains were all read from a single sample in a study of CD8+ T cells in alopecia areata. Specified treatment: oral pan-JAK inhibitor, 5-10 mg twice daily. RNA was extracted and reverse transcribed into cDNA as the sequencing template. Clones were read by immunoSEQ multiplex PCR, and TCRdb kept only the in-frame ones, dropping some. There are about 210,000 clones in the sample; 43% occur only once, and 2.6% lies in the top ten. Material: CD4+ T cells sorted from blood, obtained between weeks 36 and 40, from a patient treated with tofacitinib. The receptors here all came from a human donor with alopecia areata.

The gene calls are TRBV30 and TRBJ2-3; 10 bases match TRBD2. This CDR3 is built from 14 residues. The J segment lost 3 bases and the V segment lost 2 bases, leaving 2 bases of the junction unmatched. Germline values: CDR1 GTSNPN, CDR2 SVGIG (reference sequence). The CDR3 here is CAWSRTSGTDTQYF. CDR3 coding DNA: TGTGCCTGGAGTCGGACTAGCGGTACAGATACGCAGTATTTT.

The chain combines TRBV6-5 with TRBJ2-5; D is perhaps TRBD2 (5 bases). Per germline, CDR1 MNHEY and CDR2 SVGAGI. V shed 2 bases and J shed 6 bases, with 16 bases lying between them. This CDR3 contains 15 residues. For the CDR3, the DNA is TGTGCCAGCAGTTACCGAGGTGAGGGCACGAAGACCCAGTACTTC. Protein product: CASSYRGEGTKTQYF.

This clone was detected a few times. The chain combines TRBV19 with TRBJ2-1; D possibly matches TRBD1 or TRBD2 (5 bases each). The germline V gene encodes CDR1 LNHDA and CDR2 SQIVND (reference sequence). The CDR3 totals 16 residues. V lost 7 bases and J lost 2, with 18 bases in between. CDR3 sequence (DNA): TGTGCCAGTACCCCCGGCTGGGGGAGTGCCTACAATGAGCAGTTCTTC. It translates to CASTPGWGSAYNEQFF.

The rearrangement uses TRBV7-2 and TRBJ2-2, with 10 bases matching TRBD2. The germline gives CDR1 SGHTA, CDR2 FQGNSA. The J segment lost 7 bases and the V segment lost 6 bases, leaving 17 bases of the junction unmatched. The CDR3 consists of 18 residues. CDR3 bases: TGTGCCAGCAGTTCTCATTTCGGGCTAGCGGGAGTTGGCGGGGAGCTGTTTTTT. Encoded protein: CASSSHFGLAGVGGELFF. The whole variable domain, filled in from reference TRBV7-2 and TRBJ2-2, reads GAGVSQSPSNKVTEKGKDVELRCDPISGHTALYWYRQSLGQGLEFLIYFQGNSAPDKSGLPSDRFSAERTGGSVSTLTIQRTQQEDSAVYLCASSSHFGLAGVGGELFFGEGSRLTVL.

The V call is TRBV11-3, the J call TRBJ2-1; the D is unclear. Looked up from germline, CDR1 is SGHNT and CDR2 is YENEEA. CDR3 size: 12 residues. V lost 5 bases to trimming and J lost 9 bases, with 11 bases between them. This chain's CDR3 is CASSRISSEQFF. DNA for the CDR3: TGTGCCAGCAGCAGAATCAGTAGTGAGCAGTTCTTC.

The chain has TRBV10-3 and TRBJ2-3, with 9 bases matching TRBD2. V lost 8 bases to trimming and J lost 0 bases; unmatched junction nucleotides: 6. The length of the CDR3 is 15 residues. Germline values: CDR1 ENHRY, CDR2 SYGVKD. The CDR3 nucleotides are TGTGCCATCTCCAAAGCGGGAGGAAGCACAGATACGCAGTATTTT. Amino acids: CAISKAGGSTDTQYF.

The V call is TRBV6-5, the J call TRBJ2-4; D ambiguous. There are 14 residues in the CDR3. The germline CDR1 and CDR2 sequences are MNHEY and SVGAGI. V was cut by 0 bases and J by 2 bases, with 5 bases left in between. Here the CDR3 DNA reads TGTGCCAGCAGTTACTCCGGTCCCAAAAACATTCAGTACTTC. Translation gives CASSYSGPKNIQYF.

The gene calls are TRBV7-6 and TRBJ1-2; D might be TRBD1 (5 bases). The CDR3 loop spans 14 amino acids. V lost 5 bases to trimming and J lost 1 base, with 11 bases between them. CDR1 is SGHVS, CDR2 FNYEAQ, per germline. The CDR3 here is CASSPDSNNYGYTF. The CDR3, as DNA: TGTGCCAGCAGCCCCGACAGTAATAACTATGGCTACACCTTC. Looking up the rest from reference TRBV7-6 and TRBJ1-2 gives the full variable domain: GAGVSQSPRYKVTKRGQDVALRCDPISGHVSLYWYRQALGQGPEFLTYFNYEAQQDKSGLPNDRFSAERPEGSISTLTIQRTEQRDSAMYRCASSPDSNNYGYTFGSGTRLTVV.

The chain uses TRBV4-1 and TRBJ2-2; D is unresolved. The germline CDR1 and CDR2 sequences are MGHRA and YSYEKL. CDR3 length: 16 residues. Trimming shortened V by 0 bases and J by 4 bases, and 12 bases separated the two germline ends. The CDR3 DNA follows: TGCGCCAGCAGCCAAGATCGACCACAAATCACCGGGGAGCTGTTTTTT. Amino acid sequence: CASSQDRPQITGELFF.

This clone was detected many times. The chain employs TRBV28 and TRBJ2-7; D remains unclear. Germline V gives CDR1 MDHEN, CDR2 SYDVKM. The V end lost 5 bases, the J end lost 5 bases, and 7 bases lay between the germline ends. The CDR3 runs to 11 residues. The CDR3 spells CASSPRDEQYF. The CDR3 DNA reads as TGTGCCAGCAGTCCCCGGGACGAGCAGTACTTC.

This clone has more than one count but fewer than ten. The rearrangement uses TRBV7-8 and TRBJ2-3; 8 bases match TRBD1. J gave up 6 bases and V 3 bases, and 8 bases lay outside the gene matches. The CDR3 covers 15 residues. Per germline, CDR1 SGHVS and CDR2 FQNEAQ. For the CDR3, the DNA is TGTGCCAGCAGCTTTCAGGGGCGGGACAGGGATACGCAGTATTTT. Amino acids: CASSFQGRDRDTQYF.

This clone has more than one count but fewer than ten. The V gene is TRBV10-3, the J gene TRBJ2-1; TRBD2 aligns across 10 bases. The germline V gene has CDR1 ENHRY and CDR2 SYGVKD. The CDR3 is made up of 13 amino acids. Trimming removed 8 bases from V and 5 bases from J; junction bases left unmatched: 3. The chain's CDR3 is CAIRTSGNNEQFF. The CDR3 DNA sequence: TGTGCCATCCGGACTAGCGGAAACAATGAGCAGTTCTTC.

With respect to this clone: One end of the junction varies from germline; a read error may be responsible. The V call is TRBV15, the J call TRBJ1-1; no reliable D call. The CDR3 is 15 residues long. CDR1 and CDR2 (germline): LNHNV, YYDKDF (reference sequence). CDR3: CATSRDGRPNSEAFF. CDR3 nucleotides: TGTGCCACCAGCAGAGATGGGCGGCCTAACAGTGAAGCTTTCTTT.

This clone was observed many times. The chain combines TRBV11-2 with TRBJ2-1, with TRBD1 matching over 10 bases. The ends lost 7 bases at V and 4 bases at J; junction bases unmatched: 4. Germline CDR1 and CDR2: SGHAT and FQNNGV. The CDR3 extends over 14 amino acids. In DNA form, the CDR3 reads TGTGCCAGCAACGACAGGGGGCTATACAATGAGCAGTTCTTC. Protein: CASNDRGLYNEQFF.

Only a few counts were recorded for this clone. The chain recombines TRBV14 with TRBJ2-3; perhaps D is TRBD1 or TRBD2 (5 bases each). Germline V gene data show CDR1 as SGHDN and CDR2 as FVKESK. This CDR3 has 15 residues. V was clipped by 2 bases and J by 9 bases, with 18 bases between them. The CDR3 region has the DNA TGTGCCAGCAGCCAACTTGTCGGGACGGCGGAAACGCAGTATTTT. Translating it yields CASSQLVGTAETQYF.

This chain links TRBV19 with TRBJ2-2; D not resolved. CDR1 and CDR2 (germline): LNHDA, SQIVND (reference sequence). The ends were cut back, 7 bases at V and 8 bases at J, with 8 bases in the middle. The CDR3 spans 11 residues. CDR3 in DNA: TGTGCCAGTAAGGAGTATGGGGAGCTGTTTTTT. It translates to CASKEYGELFF.

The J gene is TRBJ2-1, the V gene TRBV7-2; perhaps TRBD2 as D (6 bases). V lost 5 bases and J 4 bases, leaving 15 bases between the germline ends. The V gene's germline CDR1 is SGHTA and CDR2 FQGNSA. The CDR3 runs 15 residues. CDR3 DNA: TGTGCCAGCAGCCCCAACCGGGACTCTTACAATGAGCAGTTCTTC. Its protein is CASSPNRDSYNEQFF.

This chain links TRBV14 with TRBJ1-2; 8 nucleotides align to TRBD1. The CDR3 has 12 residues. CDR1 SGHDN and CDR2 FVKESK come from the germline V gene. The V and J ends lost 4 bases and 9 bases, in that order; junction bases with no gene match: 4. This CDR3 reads CASSPRQGSYTF. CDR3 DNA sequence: TGTGCCAGCAGCCCCAGACAGGGGAGCTACACCTTC.

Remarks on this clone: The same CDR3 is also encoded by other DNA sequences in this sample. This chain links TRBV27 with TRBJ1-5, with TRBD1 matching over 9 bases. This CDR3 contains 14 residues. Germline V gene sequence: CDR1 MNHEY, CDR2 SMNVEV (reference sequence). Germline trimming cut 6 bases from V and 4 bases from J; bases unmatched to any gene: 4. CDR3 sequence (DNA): TGTGCCAGCAGCCGCGGACAGGGGAATCAGCCCCAGCATTTT. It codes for CASSRGQGNQPQHF.